This entry lists 26 T cell receptor beta chains sequenced from one sample in a study of blood T cells in healthy people across ages. The second PCR ran roughly 6 to 11 cycles with a sample-barcoded 5' primer and J-beta primers. MiXCR, applied by TCRdb to the 5' RACE reads, yields one record per CDR3 protein. Of 1.2 million to 1.5 million distinct CDR3 sequences detected, 59% appear once; the ten largest clones hold 6.5% to 8.5%. The sequenced sample consisted of blood. The receptors were gathered from a man aged 18 to 35 in good health.

The V gene is TRBV20-1, the J gene TRBJ2-7; maybe TRBD1 (5 bases). Germline CDR1 reads DFQATT; CDR2 reads SNEGSKA (reference sequence). V dropped 1 base and J dropped 5 bases, with 18 bases sitting between them. The CDR3 has 15 amino acids. The CDR3 region is CSARGFGAGRDEQYF. CDR3 coding DNA: TGCAGTGCTAGAGGGTTTGGGGCAGGGCGCGACGAGCAGTACTTC.

V usage is TRBV12-3 or TRBV12-4 and J usage is TRBJ2-3; TRBD1 matches at 7 bases. J gave up 3 bases and V 6 bases, and 6 bases lay outside the gene matches. CDR3 length equals 14 residues. The CDR3: CASSAQGETDTQYF. CDR3 DNA: TGTGCCAGCAGCGCTCAGGGGGAGACAGATACGCAGTATTTT.

This chain joins TRBV15 and TRBJ2-5; 9 bases are shared with TRBD2. Germline V lookup: CDR1 LNHNV, CDR2 YYDKDF (reference sequence). V lost 0 bases and J lost 3; bases outside the gene matches: 11. This CDR3 is 18 amino acids long. The CDR3 coding sequence is TGTGCCACCAGCAGAGATTGGACGGGACTAGCAGCTAAAGAGACCCAGTACTTC. Protein sequence: CATSRDWTGLAAKETQYF.

Ten or more counts support this clonotype. The V call is TRBV12-3 or TRBV12-4, the J call TRBJ1-2, with D unresolved. The CDR3 sequence is 12 residues long. V shed 1 base and J shed 4 bases, with 4 bases lying between them. The CDR3, as DNA: TGTGCCAGCAGTTTAGGGGTCTATGGCTACACCTTC. Translating it yields CASSLGVYGYTF.

This rearrangement joins TRBV20-1 to TRBJ2-1; D not certain. With 1 base removed from V and 5 bases from J, the gap between germline ends came to 6 bases. The germline CDR1 and CDR2 sequences are DFQATT and SNEGSKA (reference sequence). The CDR3 sequence is 12 residues long. For the CDR3, the DNA is TGCAGTGCTAGAGTAACCGACAATGAGCAGTTCTTC. Its protein is CSARVTDNEQFF.

A few counts support this clonotype. The chain uses TRBV4-1 and TRBJ2-7; 7 bases fit TRBD2. Trimming cost V 1 base and J 3 bases; bases outside gene matches: 9. CDR3 length: 16 amino acids. Germline V gene data show CDR1 as MGHRA and CDR2 as YSYEKL. In nucleotides, the CDR3 is TGCGCCAGCAGCCAAGTGGCGGGAGTCTTCGTCTACGAGCAGTACTTC. This gives the protein CASSQVAGVFVYEQYF.

This clonotype was found once. The chain couples TRBV11-2 to TRBJ2-3; the match to TRBD2 covers 8 bases. The CDR3 covers 20 residues. V lost 1 base to trimming and J lost 0 bases; unmatched junction nucleotides: 15. Germline loops: CDR1 SGHAT, CDR2 FQNNGV. CDR3 sequence reads: CASSLVRWGAGGLSTDTQYF. DNA for the CDR3: TGTGCCAGCAGCTTAGTGCGTTGGGGGGCGGGAGGACTGAGCACAGATACGCAGTATTTT.

V and J are TRBV9 and TRBJ2-3; D tentatively reads TRBD1 or TRBD2 (6 bases each). Germline lookup yields CDR1 SGDLS and CDR2 YYNGEE. V shed 4 bases and J shed 0 bases, with 15 bases lying between them. This CDR3 has 16 residues. DNA for the CDR3: TGTGCCAGCAGCCCGTGGGGGGCCTCTAGCACAGATACGCAGTATTTT. Its protein product is CASSPWGASSTDTQYF.

CDR3 amino acids: CASSLSLAGVEETQYF. CDR3 nucleotide sequence: TGTGCCAGCAGTTTATCACTAGCGGGAGTTGAAGAGACCCAGTACTTC. The chain recombines TRBV28 with TRBJ2-5; 11 bases map to TRBD2. Germline V gene sequence: CDR1 MDHEN, CDR2 SYDVKM. The CDR3 runs 16 residues. Germline trimming cut 1 base from V and 3 bases from J; bases unmatched to any gene: 4.

The chain links TRBV29-1 to TRBJ2-7; D possibly corresponds to TRBD1 (7 bases). This CDR3 contains 13 residues. Germline assignment: CDR1 SQVTM and CDR2 ANQGSEA. V dropped 3 bases and J dropped 4 bases, with 13 bases sitting between them. CDR3 sequence: CSVDSSGGYEQYF. In nucleotides, the CDR3 is TGCAGCGTTGATAGCTCAGGGGGGTACGAGCAGTACTTC.

V gene TRBV11-2 combines with J gene TRBJ2-1; 7 nucleotides match TRBD1. Germline CDR1 is SGHAT and CDR2 is FQNNGV. This CDR3 has 17 residues. The V and J ends lost 5 bases and 7 bases, in that order; junction bases with no gene match: 17. The chain's CDR3 is CASSPPGKGAPGNEQFF. As DNA, the CDR3 is TGTGCCAGCAGCCCGCCTGGAAAGGGGGCGCCTGGAAATGAGCAGTTCTTC.

In this sample, this clonotype turned up a few times. The gene calls are TRBV6-2 or TRBV6-3 and TRBJ2-7, with D perhaps being TRBD1 or TRBD2 (6 bases each). The J call may be incorrect, as the DNA end agrees better with TRBJ2-1. This CDR3 has 13 amino acids. Germline V gene lookup returns CDR1 MNHEY and CDR2 SVGEGT. This chain's CDR3 is CASRPGGRNEQFF. The DNA of the CDR3 is TGTGCCAGCAGGCCTGGGGGGCGCAATGAGCAGTTCTTC.

A few counts support this clonotype. The chain employs TRBV9 and TRBJ2-7, with 9 bases aligning to TRBD1. The ends lost 2 bases at V and 3 bases at J; junction bases unmatched: 3. CDR1 is SGDLS, CDR2 YYNGEE, per germline. The CDR3 is 14 residues long. The CDR3 DNA sequence: TGTGCCAGCAGCGTGGGGACAGGGATCTACGAGCAGTACTTC. Translation: CASSVGTGIYEQYF.

The rearrangement uses TRBV6-5 and TRBJ2-4; D not resolved. Per the germline V gene, CDR1 is MNHEY and CDR2 is SVGAGI. CDR3 size: 14 residues. V lost 0 bases, J lost 6 bases, and 9 bases lay in between. The CDR3 DNA is TGTGCCAGCAGTTACTCGGCAGTAGGAAACATTCAGTACTTC. Protein: CASSYSAVGNIQYF.

This CDR3 is CAWSSGEPRAYGYTF. CDR3 sequence (DNA): TGTGCCTGGAGTTCCGGGGAGCCCCGGGCCTATGGCTACACCTTC. The chain links TRBV30 to TRBJ1-2; no reliable D call. The germline V gene encodes CDR1 GTSNPN and CDR2 SVGIG (reference sequence). The CDR3 is 15 amino acids. V lost 2 bases, J lost 4 bases, and 17 bases lay in between.

For this clonotype: Lacking the conserved final phenylalanine or tryptophan, this CDR3 likely reflects a read error. CDR3 amino acids: CASSSPGQGRTEAFS. The CDR3 DNA sequence: TGTGCCAGCAGCTCCCCGGGACAGGGGCGGACTGAAGCTTTCTCT. The chain combines TRBV7-9 with TRBJ1-1; 10 nucleotides line up with TRBD1. Germline V gene data show CDR1 as SEHNR and CDR2 as FQNEAQ (reference sequence). With 4 bases clipped from V and 5 bases from J, the junction kept 7 bases outside the gene matches. This CDR3 is 15 amino acids long.

The chain links TRBV29-1 to TRBJ1-1; D unresolved. The CDR3 sequence is 12 residues long. Germline V CDR1 and CDR2: SQVTM, ANQGSEA. The ends were cut back, 1 base at V and 2 bases at J, with 5 bases in the middle. CDR3 residues: CSVEVLNTEAFF. The CDR3, as DNA: TGCAGCGTTGAAGTCCTCAACACTGAAGCTTTCTTT.

V and J are TRBV4-3 and TRBJ2-5; D not certain. CDR3 length: 14 amino acids. V was clipped by 0 bases and J by 2 bases, with 7 bases between them. Germline CDR1 LGHNA, CDR2 YSLEER. The CDR3, as DNA: TGCGCCAGCAGCCAAGACCCCAGGCAAGAGACCCAGTACTTC. Amino acids: CASSQDPRQETQYF.

This clonotype occurred once. The V gene is TRBV13, the J gene TRBJ2-7, with TRBD2 matching 11 bases. Per the germline V gene, CDR1 is PRHDT and CDR2 is FYEKMQ (reference sequence). The V gene end was trimmed by 5 bases and the J gene end by 3 bases; junction bases not matched to a gene: 9. The CDR3 has 16 amino acids. CDR3 nucleotide sequence: TGTGCCAGCAGCCCAACCCTAGGGACTAGCGGCTACGAGCAGTACTTC. Translation: CASSPTLGTSGYEQYF. Looking up the rest from reference TRBV13 and TRBJ2-7 gives the full variable domain: AAGVIQSPRHLIKEKRETATLKCYPIPRHDTVYWYQQGPGQDPQFLISFYEKMQSDKGSIPDRFSAQQFSDYHSELNMSSLELGDSALYFCASSPTLGTSGYEQYFGPGTRLTVT.

This clonotype occurred a few times. The chain couples TRBV15 to TRBJ2-1, with D possibly matching TRBD1 (6 bases). This CDR3 comprises 13 residues. Germline V gene data show CDR1 as LNHNV and CDR2 as YYDKDF (reference sequence). Trimming pared 0 bases from V and 10 bases from J, leaving 10 bases between. CDR3 sequence: CATSRDPQGEQFF. As DNA, the CDR3 is TGTGCCACCAGCAGAGATCCCCAGGGGGAGCAGTTCTTC.

The rearrangement uses TRBV7-9 and TRBJ2-3, with 8 bases identical to TRBD1. Germline lookup yields CDR1 SEHNR and CDR2 FQNEAQ (reference sequence). The trim removed 10 bases at V and 2 bases at J, leaving 8 bases unmatched. The CDR3 consists of 14 residues. The CDR3 is CAITGTGDTDTQYF. CDR3 nucleotides: TGTGCCATCACCGGGACAGGAGACACAGATACGCAGTATTTT.

The rearrangement links TRBV7-9 to TRBJ2-1, with D hard to call. Germline V gives CDR1 SEHNR, CDR2 FQNEAQ (reference sequence). V lost 8 bases and J 3 bases, leaving 14 bases between the germline ends. This CDR3 is built from 14 residues. In DNA form, the CDR3 reads TGTGCCAGCCTACAAAACTCAAACTACAATGAGCAGTTCTTC. Its protein is CASLQNSNYNEQFF.

This clonotype occurred a few times. This sequence joins TRBV12-3 or TRBV12-4 and TRBJ2-3; 12 bases align to TRBD2. V lost 4 bases to trimming and J lost 1 base; unmatched junction nucleotides: 0. The CDR3 length is 15 residues. This CDR3 is CASSWTSGGTDTQYF. As DNA, the CDR3 is TGTGCCAGCAGTTGGACTAGCGGGGGCACAGATACGCAGTATTTT.

The rearrangement uses TRBV5-1 and TRBJ2-1, with D perhaps matching TRBD1 (6 bases). CDR3 length equals 14 residues. Germline lookup yields CDR1 SGHRS and CDR2 YFSETQ. With 7 bases removed from V and 7 bases from J, the gap between germline ends came to 18 bases. The CDR3 coding sequence is TGCGCCAGCTCTCGCTTACAGGGTTTGAATGAGCAGTTCTTC. Protein sequence: CASSRLQGLNEQFF.

Ten or more counts support this clonotype. This rearrangement joins TRBV7-2 to TRBJ1-6; 7 nucleotides line up with TRBD1. The CDR3 sequence is 14 residues long. J lost 8 bases, V lost 7 bases, and 8 bases had no gene match. The V gene's germline CDR1 is SGHTA and CDR2 FQGNSA. The DNA for the CDR3 is TGTGCCAGCAATCCCGGGACAGTCGATTCACCCCTCCACTTT. It yields the protein CASNPGTVDSPLHF.

This clonotype was seen a handful of times. V and J are TRBV7-9 and TRBJ2-2; 7 positions match TRBD2. This CDR3 comprises 16 residues. Trimming cost V 0 bases and J 5 bases; bases outside gene matches: 6. The germline V gene has CDR1 SEHNR and CDR2 FQNEAQ (reference sequence). The CDR3 region has the DNA TGTGCCAGCAGCTTAGCTAGCGGGCCTCGGACCGGGGAGCTGTTTTTT. This codes for CASSLASGPRTGELFF.